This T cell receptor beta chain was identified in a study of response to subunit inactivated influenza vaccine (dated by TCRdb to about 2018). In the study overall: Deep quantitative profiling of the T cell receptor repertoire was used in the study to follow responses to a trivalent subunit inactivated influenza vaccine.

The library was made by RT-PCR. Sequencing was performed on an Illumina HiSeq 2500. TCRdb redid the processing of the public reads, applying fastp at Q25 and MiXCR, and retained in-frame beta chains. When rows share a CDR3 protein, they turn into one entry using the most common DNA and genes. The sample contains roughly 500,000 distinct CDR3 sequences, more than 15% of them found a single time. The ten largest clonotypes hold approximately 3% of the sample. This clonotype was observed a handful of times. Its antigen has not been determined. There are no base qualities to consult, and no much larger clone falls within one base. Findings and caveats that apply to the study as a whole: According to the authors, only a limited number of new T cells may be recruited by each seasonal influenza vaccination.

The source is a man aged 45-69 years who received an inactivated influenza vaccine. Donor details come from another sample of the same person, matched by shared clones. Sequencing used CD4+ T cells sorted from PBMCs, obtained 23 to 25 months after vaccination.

The bases are TGTGCCAGCAACCTACTAGCGGGGAATGAGCAGTTCTTC. It specifies CASNLLAGNEQFF. Here the chain combines TRBV12-3 or TRBV12-4 and TRBJ2-1; TRBD2 fits 10 bases in the junction. V is trimmed back by 7 bases and J by 7 bases, and the junction contains 4 bases that no gene match accounts for. Taken from cysteine to phenylalanine, the CDR3 has 13 residues. Of all the DNA, just the CDR3 is kept, 39 bases in frame from base 1.